This T cell receptor (beta chain) was identified during a study of shared clonotypes between healthy human individuals. Whole-study findings and limits: Clonotype sharing among donors was expected to depend on sequencing depth. Estimated richness was generally greater in naive than memory subsets.

Profiled with immunoSEQ multiplex PCR; TCRdb holds only in-frame clones, not every one. The table lists over a million clones, about 96% of them singletons. This CDR3 is built from 15 residues. Germline CDR1 MNHEY, CDR2 SVGAGI. Trimming removed 6 bases at V and 7 bases at J, with 19 bases between. From CD4+ cells came CD45RA+ naive and CD45RA-negative memory subsets. As for this clone: The antigen is unknown.

This TCR was recovered from a young man in good health. The chain recombines TRBV6-5 with TRBJ2-1; possibly TRBD1 or TRBD2 for D (6 bases each). The sequencing input was naive CD4+ T cells sorted from blood. The subset: CD45RA+ positively selected. CDR3 loop: CASRHPGGPSNEQFF. The CDR3 nucleotides read TGTGCCAGCAGGCACCCCGGGGGCCCTAGTAATGAGCAGTTCTTC.